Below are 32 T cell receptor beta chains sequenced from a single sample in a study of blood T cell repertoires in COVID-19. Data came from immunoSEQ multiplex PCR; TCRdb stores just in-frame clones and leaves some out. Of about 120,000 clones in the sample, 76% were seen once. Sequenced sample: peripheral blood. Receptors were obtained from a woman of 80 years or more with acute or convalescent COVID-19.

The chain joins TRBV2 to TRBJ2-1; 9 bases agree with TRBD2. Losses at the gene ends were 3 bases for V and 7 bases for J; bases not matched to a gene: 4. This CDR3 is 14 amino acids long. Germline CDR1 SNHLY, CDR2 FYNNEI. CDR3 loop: CASSDGGGANEQFF. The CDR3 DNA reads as TGTGCCAGCAGTGATGGCGGGGGGGCGAATGAGCAGTTCTTC.

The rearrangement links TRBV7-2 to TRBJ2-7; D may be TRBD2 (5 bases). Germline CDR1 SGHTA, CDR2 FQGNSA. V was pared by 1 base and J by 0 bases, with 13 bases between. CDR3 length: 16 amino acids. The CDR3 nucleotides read TGTGCCAGCAGCTTAGGCGGCAGCGGCCGCTCCTACGAGCAGTACTTC. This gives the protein CASSLGGSGRSYEQYF.

The CDR3 nucleotides read TGCGCCAGCAGCTTAGGACTAGCGGGAGGGTCCTACGAGCAGTACTTC. Protein product: CASSLGLAGGSYEQYF. This chain uses TRBV5-1 with TRBJ2-7, with 15 bases aligning to TRBD2. The CDR3 length is 16 residues. V shed 2 bases, J shed 1 base, and the junction held 1 base outside the gene matches. CDR1 is SGHRS and CDR2 is YFSETQ in the germline V gene.

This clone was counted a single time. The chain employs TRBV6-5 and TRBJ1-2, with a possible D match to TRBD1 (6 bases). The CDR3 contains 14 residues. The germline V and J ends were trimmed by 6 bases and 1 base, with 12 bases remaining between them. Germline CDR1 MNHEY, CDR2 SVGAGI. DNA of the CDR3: TGTGCCAGCAGCCGCACGGACAGTAACTATGGCTACACCTTC. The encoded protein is CASSRTDSNYGYTF.

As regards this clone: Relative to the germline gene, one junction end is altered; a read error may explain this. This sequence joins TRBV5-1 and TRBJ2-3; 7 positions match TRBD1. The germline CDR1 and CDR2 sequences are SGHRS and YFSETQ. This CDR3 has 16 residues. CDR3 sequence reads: CASSLGRDSFTDTQYF. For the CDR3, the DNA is TGCGCCAGCAGTTTGGGCCGGGACAGCTTCACAGATACGCAGTATTTT. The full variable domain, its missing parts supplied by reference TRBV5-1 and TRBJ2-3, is KAGVTQTPRYLIKTRGQQVTLSCSPISGHRSVSWYQQTPGQGLQFLFEYFSETQRNKGNFPGRFSGRQFSNSRSEMNVSTLELGDSALYLCASSLGRDSFTDTQYFGPGTRLTVL.

CDR3 residues: CASSPGTGNIQYF. The CDR3 coding sequence is TGTGCCAGCAGTCCCGGGACAGGGAACATTCAGTACTTC. V is TRBV7-2 and J is TRBJ2-4; 9 nucleotides line up with TRBD1. The V segment lost 6 bases and the J segment 7 bases; nucleotides outside the gene matches: 4. CDR1 is SGHTA, CDR2 FQGNSA, per germline. This CDR3 contains 13 residues.

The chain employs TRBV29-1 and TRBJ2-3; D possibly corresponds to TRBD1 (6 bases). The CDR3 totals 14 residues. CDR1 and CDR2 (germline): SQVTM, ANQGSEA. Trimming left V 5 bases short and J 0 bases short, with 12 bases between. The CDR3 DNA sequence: TGCAGCGTTACCCCAGGGGCCAGCACAGATACGCAGTATTTT. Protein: CSVTPGASTDTQYF.

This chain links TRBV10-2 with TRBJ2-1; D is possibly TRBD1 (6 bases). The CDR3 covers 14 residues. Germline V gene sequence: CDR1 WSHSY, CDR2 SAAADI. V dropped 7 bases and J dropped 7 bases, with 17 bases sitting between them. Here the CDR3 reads CASIVFPQGNEQFF. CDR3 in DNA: TGCGCCAGCATAGTATTTCCTCAGGGGAATGAGCAGTTCTTC.

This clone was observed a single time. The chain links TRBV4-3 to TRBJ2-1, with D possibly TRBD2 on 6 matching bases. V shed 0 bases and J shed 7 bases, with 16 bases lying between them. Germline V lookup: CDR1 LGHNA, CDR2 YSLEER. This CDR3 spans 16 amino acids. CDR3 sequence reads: CASSQDRGAGGNEQFF. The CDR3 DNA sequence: TGCGCCAGCAGCCAAGATCGAGGCGCCGGGGGAAATGAGCAGTTCTTC.

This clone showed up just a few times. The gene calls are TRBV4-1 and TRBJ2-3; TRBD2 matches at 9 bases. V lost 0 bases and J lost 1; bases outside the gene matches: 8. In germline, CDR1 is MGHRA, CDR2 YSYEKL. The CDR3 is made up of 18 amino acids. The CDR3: CASSQDQERGVGTDTQYF. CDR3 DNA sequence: TGCGCCAGCAGCCAAGATCAGGAGCGGGGGGTAGGCACAGATACGCAGTATTTT.

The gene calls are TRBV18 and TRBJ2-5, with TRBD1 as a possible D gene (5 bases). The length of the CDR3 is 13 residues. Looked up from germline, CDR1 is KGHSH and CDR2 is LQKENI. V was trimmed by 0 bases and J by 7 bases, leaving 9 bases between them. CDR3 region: CASSPPQGGTQYF. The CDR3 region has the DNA TGTGCCAGCTCACCACCGCAGGGCGGGACCCAGTACTTC.

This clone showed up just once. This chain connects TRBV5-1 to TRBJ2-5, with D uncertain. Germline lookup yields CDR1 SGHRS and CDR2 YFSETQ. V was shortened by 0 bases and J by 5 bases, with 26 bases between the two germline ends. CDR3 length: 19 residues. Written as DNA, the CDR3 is TGCGCCAGCAGCTTGGGCACCCTCAAACCTCTCTGGGCCCAGGAGACCCAGTACTTC. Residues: CASSLGTLKPLWAQETQYF.

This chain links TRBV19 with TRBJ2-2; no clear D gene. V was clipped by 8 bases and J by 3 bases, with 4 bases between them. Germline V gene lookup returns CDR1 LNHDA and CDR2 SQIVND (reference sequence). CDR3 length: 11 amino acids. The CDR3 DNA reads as TGTGCCAGTCGGGACACCGGGGAGCTGTTTTTT. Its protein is CASRDTGELFF.

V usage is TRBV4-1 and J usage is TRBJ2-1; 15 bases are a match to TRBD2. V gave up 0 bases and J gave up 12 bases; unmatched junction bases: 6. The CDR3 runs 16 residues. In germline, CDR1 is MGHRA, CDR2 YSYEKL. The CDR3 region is CASSQEWGTSGRPQFF. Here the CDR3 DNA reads TGCGCCAGCAGCCAAGAGTGGGGGACTAGCGGGAGGCCGCAGTTCTTC.

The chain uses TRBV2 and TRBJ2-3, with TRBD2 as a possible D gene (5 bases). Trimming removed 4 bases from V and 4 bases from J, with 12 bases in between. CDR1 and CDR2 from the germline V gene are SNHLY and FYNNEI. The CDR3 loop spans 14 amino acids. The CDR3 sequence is CASSAGSSSDTQYF. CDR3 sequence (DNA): TGTGCCAGCAGTGCGGGGAGCAGCTCAGATACGCAGTATTTT. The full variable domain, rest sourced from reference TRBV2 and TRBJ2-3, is EPEVTQTPSHQVTQMGQEVILRCVPISNHLYFYWYRQILGQKVEFLVSFYNNEISEKSEIFDDQFSVERPDGSNFTLKIRSTKLEDSAMYFCASSAGSSSDTQYFGPGTRLTVL.

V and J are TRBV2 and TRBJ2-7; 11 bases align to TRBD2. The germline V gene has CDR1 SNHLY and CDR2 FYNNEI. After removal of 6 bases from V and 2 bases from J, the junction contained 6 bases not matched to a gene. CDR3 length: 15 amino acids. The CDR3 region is CASRTLGLAAYEQYF. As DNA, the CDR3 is TGTGCCAGCAGGACTTTGGGACTAGCGGCCTACGAGCAGTACTTC.

The DNA of the CDR3 is TGCAGCGTTGGGCCGGGACAGGGAATTGGCTACGAGCAGTACTTC. This sequence encodes CSVGPGQGIGYEQYF. The genes are TRBV29-1 and TRBJ2-7; TRBD1 matches 9 bases. This CDR3 has 15 amino acids. CDR1 is SQVTM and CDR2 is ANQGSEA in the germline V gene. V lost 4 bases, J lost 3 bases, and 10 bases stayed unmatched.

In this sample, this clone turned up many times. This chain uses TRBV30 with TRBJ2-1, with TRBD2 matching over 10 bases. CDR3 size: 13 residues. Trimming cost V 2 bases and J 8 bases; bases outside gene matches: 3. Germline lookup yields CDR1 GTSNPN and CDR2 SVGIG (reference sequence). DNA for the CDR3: TGTGCCTGGAGTAGAGCGGGGGGGCATGAGCAGTTCTTC. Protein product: CAWSRAGGHEQFF.

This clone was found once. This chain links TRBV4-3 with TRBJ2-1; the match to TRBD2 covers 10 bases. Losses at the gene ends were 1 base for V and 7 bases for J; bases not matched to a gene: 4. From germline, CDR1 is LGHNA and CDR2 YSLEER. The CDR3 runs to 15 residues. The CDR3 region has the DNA TGCGCCAGCAGCCAAGTCACTAGCGGGAAAAATGAGCAGTTCTTC. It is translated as CASSQVTSGKNEQFF.

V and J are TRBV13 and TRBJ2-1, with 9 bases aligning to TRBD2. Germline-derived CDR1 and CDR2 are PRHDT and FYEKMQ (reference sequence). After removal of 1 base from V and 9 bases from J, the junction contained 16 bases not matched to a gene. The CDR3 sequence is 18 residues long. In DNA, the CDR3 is TGTGCCAGCAGCTTAGCGTCGTGGGGCCTAGCGGGGTACGCTGAGCAGTTCTTC. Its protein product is CASSLASWGLAGYAEQFF. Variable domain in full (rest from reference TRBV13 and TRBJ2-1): AAGVIQSPRHLIKEKRETATLKCYPIPRHDTVYWYQQGPGQDPQFLISFYEKMQSDKGSIPDRFSAQQFSDYHSELNMSSLELGDSALYFCASSLASWGLAGYAEQFFGPGTRLTVL.

The CDR3 spells CASSPTPQGQGAQHF. The CDR3, as DNA: TGCGCCAGCAGCCCGACCCCACAGGGACAGGGGGCCCAGCATTTT. The V call is TRBV5-1, the J call TRBJ1-5; TRBD1 agrees at 11 bases. The V gene end was trimmed by 4 bases and the J gene end by 11 bases; junction bases not matched to a gene: 11. This CDR3 region has 15 residues. Per germline, CDR1 SGHRS and CDR2 YFSETQ.

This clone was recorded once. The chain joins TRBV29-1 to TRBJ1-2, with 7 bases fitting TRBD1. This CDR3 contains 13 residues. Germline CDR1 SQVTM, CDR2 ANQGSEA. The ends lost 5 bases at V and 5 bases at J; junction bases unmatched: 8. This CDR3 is CSVQGGDFYGYTF. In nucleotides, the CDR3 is TGCAGCGTTCAAGGGGGCGACTTTTATGGCTACACCTTC.

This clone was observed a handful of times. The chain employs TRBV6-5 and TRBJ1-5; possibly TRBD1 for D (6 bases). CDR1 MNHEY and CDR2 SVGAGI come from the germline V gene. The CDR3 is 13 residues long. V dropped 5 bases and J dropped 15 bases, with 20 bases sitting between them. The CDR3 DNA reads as TGTGCCAGCAGTACCGGTCGGGAGGGGGGTTGGCATTTT. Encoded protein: CASSTGREGGWHF.

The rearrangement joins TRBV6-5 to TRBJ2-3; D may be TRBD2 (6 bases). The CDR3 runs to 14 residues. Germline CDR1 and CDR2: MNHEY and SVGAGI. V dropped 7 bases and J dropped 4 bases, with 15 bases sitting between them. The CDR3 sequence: CASTGGAKADTQYF. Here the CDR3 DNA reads TGTGCCAGCACGGGCGGGGCCAAGGCAGATACGCAGTATTTT.

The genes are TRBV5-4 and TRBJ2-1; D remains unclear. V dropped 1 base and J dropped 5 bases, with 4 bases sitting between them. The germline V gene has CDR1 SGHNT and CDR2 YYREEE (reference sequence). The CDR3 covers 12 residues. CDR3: CASSLPDNEQFF. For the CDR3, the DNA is TGTGCCAGCAGCTTGCCAGACAATGAGCAGTTCTTC.

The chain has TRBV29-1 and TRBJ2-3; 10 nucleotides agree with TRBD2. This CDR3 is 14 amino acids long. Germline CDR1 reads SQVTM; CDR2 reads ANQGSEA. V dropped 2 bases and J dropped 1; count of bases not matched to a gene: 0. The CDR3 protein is CSVESGRGTDTQYF. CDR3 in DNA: TGCAGCGTTGAAAGCGGGAGGGGCACAGATACGCAGTATTTT.

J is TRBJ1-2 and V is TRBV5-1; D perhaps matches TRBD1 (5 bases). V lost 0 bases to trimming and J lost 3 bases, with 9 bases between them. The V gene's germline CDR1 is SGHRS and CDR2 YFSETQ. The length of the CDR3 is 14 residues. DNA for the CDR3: TGCGCCAGCAGCTTGGAACAGGTTTACTATGGCTACACCTTC. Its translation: CASSLEQVYYGYTF.

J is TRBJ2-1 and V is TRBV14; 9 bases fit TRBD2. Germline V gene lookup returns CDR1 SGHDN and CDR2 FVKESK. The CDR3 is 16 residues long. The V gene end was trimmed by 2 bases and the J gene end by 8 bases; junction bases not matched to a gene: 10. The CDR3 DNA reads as TGTGCCAGCAGCCAATACGCCGGGACTAGCCACGATGAGCAGTTCTTC. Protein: CASSQYAGTSHDEQFF.

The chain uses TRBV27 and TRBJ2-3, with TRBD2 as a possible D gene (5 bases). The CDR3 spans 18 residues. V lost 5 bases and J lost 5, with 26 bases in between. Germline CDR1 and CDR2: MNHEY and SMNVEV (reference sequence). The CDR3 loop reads CASSPSHVSGIVGDTQYF. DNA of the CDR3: TGTGCCAGCAGTCCATCCCATGTGAGCGGAATCGTGGGAGATACGCAGTATTTT.

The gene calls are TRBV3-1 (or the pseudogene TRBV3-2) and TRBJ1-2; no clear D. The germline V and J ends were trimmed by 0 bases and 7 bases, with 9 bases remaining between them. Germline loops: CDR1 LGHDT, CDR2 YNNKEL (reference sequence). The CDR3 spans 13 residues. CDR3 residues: CASSQDHSGGYTF. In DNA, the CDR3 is TGTGCCAGCAGCCAAGACCACTCGGGTGGCTACACCTTC.

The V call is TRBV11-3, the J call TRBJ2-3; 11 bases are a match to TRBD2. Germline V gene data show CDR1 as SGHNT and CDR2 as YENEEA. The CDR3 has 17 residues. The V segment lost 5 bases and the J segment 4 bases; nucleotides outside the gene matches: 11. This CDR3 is CASSPTRSGGGPDTQYF. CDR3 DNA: TGTGCCAGCAGCCCGACGCGTAGCGGGGGGGGCCCAGATACGCAGTATTTT.

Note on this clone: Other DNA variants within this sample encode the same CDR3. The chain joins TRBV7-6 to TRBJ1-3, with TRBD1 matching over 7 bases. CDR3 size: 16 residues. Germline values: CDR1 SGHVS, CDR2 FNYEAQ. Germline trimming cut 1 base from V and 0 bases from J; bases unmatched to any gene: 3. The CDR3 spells CASSLGTGSSGNTIYF. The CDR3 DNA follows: TGTGCCAGCAGCTTAGGGACAGGAAGCTCTGGAAACACCATATATTTT.